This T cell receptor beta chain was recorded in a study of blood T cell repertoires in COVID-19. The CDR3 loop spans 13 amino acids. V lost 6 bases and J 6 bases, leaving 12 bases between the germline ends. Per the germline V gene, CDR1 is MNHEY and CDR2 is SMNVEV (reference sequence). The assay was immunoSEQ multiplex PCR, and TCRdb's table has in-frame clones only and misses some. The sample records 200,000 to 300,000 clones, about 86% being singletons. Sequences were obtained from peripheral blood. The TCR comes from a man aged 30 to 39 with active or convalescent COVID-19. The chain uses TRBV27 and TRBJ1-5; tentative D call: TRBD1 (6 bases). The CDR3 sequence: CASREVRGQPQHF. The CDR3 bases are TGTGCCAGCAGAGAAGTCAGGGGTCAGCCCCAGCATTTT.